Each of the 14 T cell receptor beta chains below was sequenced from the same sample in a study of blood T cell repertoires in COVID-19. Profiling relied on immunoSEQ multiplex PCR, and the TCRdb table lists in-frame clones only, not all of them. The table lists around 79,000 clones, roughly 84% of them singletons. Specimen: peripheral blood. These receptors all stem from a woman aged 55 to 70 with acute or convalescent COVID-19.

The V and J genes are TRBV6-2 or TRBV6-3 and TRBJ2-1; D call uncertain. CDR1 and CDR2 (germline): MNHEY, SVGEGT. The CDR3 is 14 amino acids. V lost 2 bases and J 1 base, leaving 6 bases between the germline ends. CDR3 nucleotide sequence: TGTGCCAGCAGTTACGGCAAATCCTACAATGAGCAGTTCTTC. Translation: CASSYGKSYNEQFF.

This clone turned up a few times. The chain has TRBV18 and TRBJ2-7; 11 bases align to TRBD1. V trimming: 2 bases; J trimming: 3 bases; junction bases outside the gene matches: 3. The CDR3 has 15 residues. Germline V gene sequence: CDR1 KGHSH, CDR2 LQKENI. CDR3 residues: CASSPGTGGDYEQYF. The CDR3 DNA reads as TGTGCCAGCTCACCAGGGACAGGGGGGGACTACGAGCAGTACTTC.

The gene calls are TRBV11-2 and TRBJ2-1; unclear D gene. The CDR3 length is 14 residues. V lost 5 bases, J lost 6 bases, and 14 bases lay in between. Per germline, CDR1 SGHAT and CDR2 FQNNGV. Here the CDR3 reads CASSPSLRVNEQFF. The CDR3 region has the DNA TGTGCCAGCAGCCCCTCTCTTCGTGTCAATGAGCAGTTCTTC.

The chain recombines TRBV2 with TRBJ2-1; D possibly corresponds to TRBD1 (5 bases). The germline V gene has CDR1 SNHLY and CDR2 FYNNEI. The CDR3 extends over 16 amino acids. Trimming stripped 6 bases from V and 3 bases from J, with 18 bases between. The CDR3 nucleotides read TGTGCCAGCAGCGGTGGTGGGGCCGCGGACTACAATGAGCAGTTCTTC. It yields the protein CASSGGGAADYNEQFF.

This clone appeared a few times. The chain carries TRBV5-6 and TRBJ2-3; 13 nucleotides agree with TRBD2. This CDR3 spans 16 amino acids. V trimming: 5 bases; J trimming: 5 bases; junction bases outside the gene matches: 8. Germline CDR1 SGHDT, CDR2 YYEEEE. CDR3 sequence (DNA): TGTGCCAGCAGTTGGGAGGGACTAGCGGGAAAAGATACGCAGTATTTT. Translating it yields CASSWEGLAGKDTQYF.

The rearrangement links TRBV7-2 to TRBJ1-5; D is perhaps TRBD1 (5 bases). Trimming stripped 0 bases from V and 6 bases from J, with 12 bases between. Germline V gene data show CDR1 as SGHTA and CDR2 as FQGNSA. The length of the CDR3 is 15 residues. The CDR3 DNA follows: TGTGCCAGCAGCTTAGCGTCAGGGATGGGTCAGCCCCAGCATTTT. This sequence encodes CASSLASGMGQPQHF.

The genes are TRBV9 and TRBJ1-6; TRBD1 might be the D (5 bases). The ends were cut back, 2 bases at V and 3 bases at J, with 18 bases in the middle. In germline, CDR1 is SGDLS, CDR2 YYNGEE. The CDR3 is made up of 18 amino acids. The CDR3 nucleotides read TGTGCCAGCAGCGTGCTGCCTGGGGGGGAGGACTATAATTCACCCCTCCACTTT. It is translated as CASSVLPGGEDYNSPLHF.

The chain is built from TRBV4-1 and TRBJ2-3, with 7 positions matching TRBD2. V lost 4 bases, J lost 0 bases, and 7 bases stayed unmatched. CDR3 length equals 16 residues. CDR1 MGHRA and CDR2 YSYEKL come from the germline V gene. The CDR3: CASSLSGLPSTDTQYF. The CDR3 DNA sequence: TGCGCCAGCAGCCTTAGCGGGTTGCCTAGCACAGATACGCAGTATTTT.

V usage is TRBV2 and J usage is TRBJ1-2, with D possibly being TRBD1 (6 bases). CDR1 and CDR2 (germline): SNHLY, FYNNEI. Trimming left V 6 bases short and J 7 bases short, with 15 bases between. The CDR3 runs 13 residues. This chain's CDR3 is CASSPTGSSGYTF. The CDR3 region has the DNA TGTGCCAGCAGCCCTACAGGGTCATCTGGCTACACCTTC.

The rearrangement joins TRBV18 to TRBJ1-1, with D perhaps TRBD1 (6 bases). The V gene lost 5 bases and the J gene lost 5 bases, with 18 bases spanning the gap. Germline loops: CDR1 KGHSH, CDR2 LQKENI. CDR3 length: 15 residues. The DNA for the CDR3 is TGTGCCAGCTCAGAGTCAGGGGCGGCGAGGACTGAAGCTTTCTTT. Translating gives CASSESGAARTEAFF.

The V gene is TRBV5-1, the J gene TRBJ1-1, with 7 positions matching TRBD1. This CDR3 spans 13 amino acids. Germline values: CDR1 SGHRS, CDR2 YFSETQ. The V gene end was trimmed by 4 bases and the J gene end by 4 bases; junction bases not matched to a gene: 4. In DNA form, the CDR3 reads TGCGCCAGCAGCGCCTCAGGGGGCACTGAAGCTTTCTTT. Protein: CASSASGGTEAFF.

V gene TRBV28 combines with J gene TRBJ1-1; TRBD1 might be the D (6 bases). V lost 2 bases and J 0 bases, leaving 13 bases between the germline ends. This CDR3 is 16 amino acids long. CDR1 MDHEN and CDR2 SYDVKM come from the germline V gene. The CDR3, as DNA: TGTGCCAGCAGTTTACCCGGACAGACCTTGAACACTGAAGCTTTCTTT. Its translation: CASSLPGQTLNTEAFF.

This sequence joins TRBV4-1 and TRBJ1-2; D remains ambiguous. There are 14 residues in the CDR3. The V gene's germline CDR1 is MGHRA and CDR2 YSYEKL. V was shortened by 0 bases and J by 4 bases, with 9 bases between the two germline ends. This CDR3 reads CASSQDEAGYGYTF. CDR3 sequence (DNA): TGCGCCAGCAGCCAAGATGAGGCCGGCTATGGCTACACCTTC.

With respect to this clone: This same CDR3 is encoded by further DNA sequences in the sample. This chain connects TRBV5-1 to TRBJ2-7; D is perhaps TRBD1 (8 bases). Germline V CDR1 and CDR2: SGHRS, YFSETQ. Trimming removed 4 bases at V and 3 bases at J, with 17 bases between. This CDR3 is 15 amino acids long. The CDR3 bases are TGCGCCAGCAGCCCCGGGGGGACAGGCATCTACGAGCAGTACTTC. It translates to CASSPGGTGIYEQYF.